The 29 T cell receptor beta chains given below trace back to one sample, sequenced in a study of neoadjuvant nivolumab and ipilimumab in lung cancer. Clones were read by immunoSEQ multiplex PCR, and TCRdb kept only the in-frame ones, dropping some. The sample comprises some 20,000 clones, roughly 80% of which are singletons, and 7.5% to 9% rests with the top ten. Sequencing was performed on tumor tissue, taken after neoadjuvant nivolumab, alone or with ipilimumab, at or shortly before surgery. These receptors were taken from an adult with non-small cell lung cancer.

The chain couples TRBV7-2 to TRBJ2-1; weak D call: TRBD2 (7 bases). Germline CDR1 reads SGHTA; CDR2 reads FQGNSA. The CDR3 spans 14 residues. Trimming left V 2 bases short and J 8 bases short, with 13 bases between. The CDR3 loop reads CASSLRGAGDEQFF. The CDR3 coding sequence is TGTGCCAGCAGCTTACGGGGGGCAGGGGATGAGCAGTTCTTC.

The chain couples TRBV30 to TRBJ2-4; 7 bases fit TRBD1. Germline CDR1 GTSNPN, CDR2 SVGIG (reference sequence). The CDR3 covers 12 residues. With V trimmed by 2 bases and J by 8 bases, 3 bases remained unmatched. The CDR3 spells CAWSRQGDIQYF. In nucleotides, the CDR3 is TGTGCCTGGAGTAGACAGGGAGACATTCAGTACTTC.

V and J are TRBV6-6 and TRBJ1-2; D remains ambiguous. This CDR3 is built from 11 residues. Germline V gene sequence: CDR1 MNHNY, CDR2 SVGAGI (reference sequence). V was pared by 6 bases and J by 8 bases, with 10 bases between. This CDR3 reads CASSGPGGYTF. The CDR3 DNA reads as TGTGCCAGCAGCGGCCCTGGGGGCTACACCTTC.

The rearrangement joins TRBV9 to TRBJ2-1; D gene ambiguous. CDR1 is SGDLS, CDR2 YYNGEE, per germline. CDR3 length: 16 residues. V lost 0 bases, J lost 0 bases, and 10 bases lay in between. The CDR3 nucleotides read TGTGCCAGCAGCGTAGGACCCCCGAGCTCCTACAATGAGCAGTTCTTC. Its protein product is CASSVGPPSSYNEQFF.

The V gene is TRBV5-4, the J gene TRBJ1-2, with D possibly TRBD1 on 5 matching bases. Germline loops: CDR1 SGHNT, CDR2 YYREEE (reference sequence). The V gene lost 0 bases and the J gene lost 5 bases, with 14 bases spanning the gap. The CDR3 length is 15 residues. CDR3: CASSLGDHHLYGYTF. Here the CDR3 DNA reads TGTGCCAGCAGCTTGGGGGACCACCATCTATATGGCTACACCTTC.

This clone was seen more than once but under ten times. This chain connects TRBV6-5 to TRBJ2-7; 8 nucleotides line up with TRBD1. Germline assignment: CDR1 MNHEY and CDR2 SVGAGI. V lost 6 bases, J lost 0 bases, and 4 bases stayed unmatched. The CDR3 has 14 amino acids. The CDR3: CASRAGQGSYEQYF. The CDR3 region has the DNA TGTGCCAGCAGGGCCGGACAGGGCTCCTACGAGCAGTACTTC.

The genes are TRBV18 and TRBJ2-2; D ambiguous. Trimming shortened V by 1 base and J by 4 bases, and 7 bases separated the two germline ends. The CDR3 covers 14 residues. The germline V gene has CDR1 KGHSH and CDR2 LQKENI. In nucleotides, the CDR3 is TGTGCCAGCTCACCACGGTCAGCCACCGGGGAGCTGTTTTTT. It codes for CASSPRSATGELFF.

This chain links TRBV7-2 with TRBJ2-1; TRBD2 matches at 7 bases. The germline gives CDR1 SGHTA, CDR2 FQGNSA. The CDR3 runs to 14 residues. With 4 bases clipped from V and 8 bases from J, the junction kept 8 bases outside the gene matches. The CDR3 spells CASSSGGGGDEQFF. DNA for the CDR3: TGTGCCAGCAGCTCGGGCGGGGGAGGCGATGAGCAGTTCTTC.

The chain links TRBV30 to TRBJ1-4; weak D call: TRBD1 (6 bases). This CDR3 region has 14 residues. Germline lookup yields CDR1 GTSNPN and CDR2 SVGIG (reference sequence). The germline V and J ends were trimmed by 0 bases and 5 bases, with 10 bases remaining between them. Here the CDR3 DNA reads TGTGCCTGGAGTGTACAGGGACTAAATGAAAAACTGTTTTTT. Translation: CAWSVQGLNEKLFF.

The chain's CDR3 is CASSTSWGTSGGNEQFF. The DNA for the CDR3 is TGTGCCAGCAGCACCAGCTGGGGGACTAGCGGGGGTAATGAGCAGTTCTTC. The chain is built from TRBV7-9 and TRBJ2-1; 14 nucleotides line up with TRBD2. Germline-derived CDR1 and CDR2 are SEHNR and FQNEAQ (reference sequence). The V and J ends lost 5 bases and 7 bases, in that order; junction bases with no gene match: 10. The CDR3 totals 17 residues.

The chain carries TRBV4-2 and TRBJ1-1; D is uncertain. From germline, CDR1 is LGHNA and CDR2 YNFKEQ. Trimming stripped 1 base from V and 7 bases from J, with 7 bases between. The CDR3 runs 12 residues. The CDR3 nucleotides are TGTGCCAGCAGCCAAGTAACAAGTGAAGCTTTCTTT. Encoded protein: CASSQVTSEAFF.

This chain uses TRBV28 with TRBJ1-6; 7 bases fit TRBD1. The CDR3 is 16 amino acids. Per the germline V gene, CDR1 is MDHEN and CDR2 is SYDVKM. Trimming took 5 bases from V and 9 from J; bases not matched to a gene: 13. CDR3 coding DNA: TGTGCCAGCAGTGTAAACAGGGGAGCCAATCGTTCACCCCTCCACTTT. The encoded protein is CASSVNRGANRSPLHF.

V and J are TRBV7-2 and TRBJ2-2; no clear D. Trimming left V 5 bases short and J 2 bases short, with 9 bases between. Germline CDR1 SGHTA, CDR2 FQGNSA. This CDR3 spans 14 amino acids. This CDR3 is CASSPGFNTGELFF. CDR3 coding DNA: TGTGCCAGCAGCCCAGGATTTAACACCGGGGAGCTGTTTTTT.

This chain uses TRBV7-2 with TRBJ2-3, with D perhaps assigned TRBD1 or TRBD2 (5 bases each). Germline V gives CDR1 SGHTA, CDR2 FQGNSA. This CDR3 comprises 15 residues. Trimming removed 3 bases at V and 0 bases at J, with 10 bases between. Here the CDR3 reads CASSLGRSSTDTQYF. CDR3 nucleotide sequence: TGTGCCAGCAGCTTGGGACGCTCTAGCACAGATACGCAGTATTTT.

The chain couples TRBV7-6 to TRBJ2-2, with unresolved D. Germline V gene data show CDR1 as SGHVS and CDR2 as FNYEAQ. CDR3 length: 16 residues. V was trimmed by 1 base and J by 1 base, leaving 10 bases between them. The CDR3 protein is CASSLGSVGNTGELFF. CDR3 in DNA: TGTGCCAGCAGCTTAGGGTCAGTGGGGAACACCGGGGAGCTGTTTTTT.

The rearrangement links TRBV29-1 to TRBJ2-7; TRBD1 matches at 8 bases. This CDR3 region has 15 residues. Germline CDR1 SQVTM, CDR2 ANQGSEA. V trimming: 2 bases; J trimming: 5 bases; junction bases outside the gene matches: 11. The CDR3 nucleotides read TGCAGCGTTGAATACCCGGACAGGGCGGCGAACGAGCAGTACTTC. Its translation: CSVEYPDRAANEQYF.

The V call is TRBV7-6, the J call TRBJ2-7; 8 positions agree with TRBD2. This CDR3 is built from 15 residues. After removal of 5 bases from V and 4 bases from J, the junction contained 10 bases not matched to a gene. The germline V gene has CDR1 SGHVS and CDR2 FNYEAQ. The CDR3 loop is CASSHATGGPYEQYF. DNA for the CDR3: TGTGCCAGCAGCCACGCAACGGGGGGGCCTTACGAGCAGTACTTC.

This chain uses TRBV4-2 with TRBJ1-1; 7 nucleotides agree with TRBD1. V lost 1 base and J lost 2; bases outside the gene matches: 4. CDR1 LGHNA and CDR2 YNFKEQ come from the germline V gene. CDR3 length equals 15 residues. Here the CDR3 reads CASSQGGTVNTEAFF. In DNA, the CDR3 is TGTGCCAGCAGCCAAGGAGGGACAGTTAACACTGAAGCTTTCTTT.

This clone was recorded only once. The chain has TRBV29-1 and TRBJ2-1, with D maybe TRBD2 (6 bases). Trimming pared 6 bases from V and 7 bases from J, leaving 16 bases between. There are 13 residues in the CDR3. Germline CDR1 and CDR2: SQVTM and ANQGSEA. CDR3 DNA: TGCAGCGTCAAGGGATCGGGGGATAATGAGCAGTTCTTC. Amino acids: CSVKGSGDNEQFF.

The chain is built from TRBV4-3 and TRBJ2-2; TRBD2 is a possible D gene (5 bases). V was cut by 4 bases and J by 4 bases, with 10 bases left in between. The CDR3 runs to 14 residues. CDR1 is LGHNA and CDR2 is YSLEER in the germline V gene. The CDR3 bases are TGCGCCAGCAGCCCAGCGGTTTTCACCGGGGAGCTGTTTTTT. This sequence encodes CASSPAVFTGELFF.

Here the CDR3 DNA reads TGTGCCAGCAGCTTAGACGCGACTAGCGGGGTTAATCAGTACTTC. This encodes CASSLDATSGVNQYF. V usage is TRBV11-2 and J usage is TRBJ2-7, with TRBD2 matching 11 bases. The V and J ends lost 0 bases and 10 bases, in that order; junction bases with no gene match: 8. The CDR3 covers 15 residues. Germline values: CDR1 SGHAT, CDR2 FQNNGV.

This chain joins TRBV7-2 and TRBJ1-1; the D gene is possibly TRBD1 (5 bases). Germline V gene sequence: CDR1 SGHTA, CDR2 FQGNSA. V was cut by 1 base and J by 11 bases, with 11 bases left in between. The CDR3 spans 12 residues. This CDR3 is CASSLVQGEAFF. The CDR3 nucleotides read TGTGCCAGCAGCTTAGTACAAGGGGAGGCTTTCTTT.

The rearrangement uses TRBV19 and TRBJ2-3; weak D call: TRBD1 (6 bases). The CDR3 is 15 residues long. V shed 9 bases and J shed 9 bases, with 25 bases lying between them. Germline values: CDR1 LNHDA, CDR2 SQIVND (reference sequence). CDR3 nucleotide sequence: TGTGCCAGCCGGACCGGGACAACTGGAGGTGACACGCAGTATTTT. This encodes CASRTGTTGGDTQYF.

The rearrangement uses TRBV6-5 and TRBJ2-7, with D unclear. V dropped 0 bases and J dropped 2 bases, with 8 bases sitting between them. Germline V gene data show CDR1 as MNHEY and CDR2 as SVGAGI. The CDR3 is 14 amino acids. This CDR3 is CASSYSGRTYEQYF. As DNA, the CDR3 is TGTGCCAGCAGTTACTCGGGCAGGACCTACGAGCAGTACTTC.

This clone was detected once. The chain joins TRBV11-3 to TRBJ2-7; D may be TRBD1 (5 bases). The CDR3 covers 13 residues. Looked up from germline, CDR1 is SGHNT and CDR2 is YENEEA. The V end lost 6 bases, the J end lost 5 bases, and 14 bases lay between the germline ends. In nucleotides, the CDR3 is TGTGCCAGCAGTCACCCAGGGATCCACGAGCAGTACTTC. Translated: CASSHPGIHEQYF.

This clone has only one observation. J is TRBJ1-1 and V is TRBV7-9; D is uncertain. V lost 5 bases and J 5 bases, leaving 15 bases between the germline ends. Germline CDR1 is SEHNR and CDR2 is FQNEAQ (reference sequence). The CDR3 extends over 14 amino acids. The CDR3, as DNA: TGTGCCAGCAGCAGTACCGGATCGGGGACTGAAGCTTTCTTT. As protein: CASSSTGSGTEAFF.

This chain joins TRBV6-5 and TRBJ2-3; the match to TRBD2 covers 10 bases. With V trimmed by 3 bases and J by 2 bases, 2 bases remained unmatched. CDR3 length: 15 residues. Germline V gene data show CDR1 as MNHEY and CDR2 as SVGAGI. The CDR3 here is CASSYLAGDTDTQYF. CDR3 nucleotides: TGTGCCAGCAGTTATCTAGCGGGGGACACAGATACGCAGTATTTT.

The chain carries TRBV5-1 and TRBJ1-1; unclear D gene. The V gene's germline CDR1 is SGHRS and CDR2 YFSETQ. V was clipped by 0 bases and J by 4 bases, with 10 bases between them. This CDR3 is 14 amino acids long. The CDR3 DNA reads TGCGCCAGCAGCTTGGATGTTCTTGGCACTGAAGCTTTCTTT. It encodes CASSLDVLGTEAFF. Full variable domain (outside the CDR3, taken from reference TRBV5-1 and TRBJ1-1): KAGVTQTPRYLIKTRGQQVTLSCSPISGHRSVSWYQQTPGQGLQFLFEYFSETQRNKGNFPGRFSGRQFSNSRSEMNVSTLELGDSALYLCASSLDVLGTEAFFGQGTRLTVV.

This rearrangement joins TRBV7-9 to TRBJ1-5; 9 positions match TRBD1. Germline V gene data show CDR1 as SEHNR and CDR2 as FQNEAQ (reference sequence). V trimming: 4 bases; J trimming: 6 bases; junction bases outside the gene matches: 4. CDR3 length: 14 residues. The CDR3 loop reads CASSSQGALQPQHF. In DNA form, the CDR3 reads TGTGCCAGCAGCTCACAGGGGGCTCTTCAGCCCCAGCATTTT.